Detailed here is one TCR beta chain. This sample was taken from a study of control samples from healthy donors and cancer patients. The data were produced by immunoSEQ multiplex PCR, yet TCRdb's version contains in-frame clones alone and is incomplete. The table has fewer than 90,000 clones, approximately 87% seen once. Germline CDR1 KGHDR, CDR2 SFDVKD. V gave up 2 bases and J gave up 0 bases, with 10 bases separating them. This CDR3 has 15 amino acids. The sequence came from a man aged 45-60 years in good health. J is TRBJ2-7 and V is TRBV24-1, with D maybe TRBD2 (5 bases). The source material was blood. CDR3 coding DNA: TGTGCCACCAGTGATTCCCGGGGTTTCTCCTACGAGCAGTACTTC. This codes for CATSDSRGFSYEQYF.